The present entry profiles one T cell receptor (beta chain) with its context. Per germline, CDR1 MNHNS and CDR2 SASEGT. The CDR3 extends over 14 amino acids. V shed 1 base and J shed 3 bases, with 7 bases lying between them. Produced via immunoSEQ multiplex PCR; TCRdb's table is partial and in-frame only. The table has about 42,000 clones, roughly nine tenths seen once. The sample belongs to a study of OX40 agonist ivuxolimab in advanced cancers. The receptor was isolated from an adult with an advanced solid tumor such as melanoma, head and neck, liver or kidney cancer. This rearrangement joins TRBV6-1 to TRBJ1-5; D is ambiguous. This material consisted of CD4+ or CD8+ T cells sorted from blood, taken in a trial of the OX40 agonist ivuxolimab. CDR3 amino acids: CASSEGGFNQPQHF. For the CDR3, the DNA is TGTGCCAGCAGTGAAGGTGGTTTCAATCAGCCCCAGCATTTT.